This T cell receptor (beta chain) was captured by sequencing in a study of beta chain features in type 1 diabetes. Study-level points and caveats: In all four CD4+ subsets, TCRB CDR3 length was significantly, moderately reduced in type 1 diabetes.

Expressed TCRB transcripts were sequenced, since all the RNA that had been isolated was reverse transcribed. TCRdb's copy holds only in-frame clones and misses some; the assay was immunoSEQ multiplex PCR. This sample has around 250,000 clones, with roughly 21% found just once. On this clone itself: Its antigen remains unknown.

Looked up from germline, CDR1 is LGHNA and CDR2 is YSLEER. The CDR3 sequence is 15 residues long. The V segment lost 2 bases and the J segment 5 bases; nucleotides outside the gene matches: 7. V usage is TRBV4-3 and J usage is TRBJ2-5; 8 bases fit TRBD2. Input material: naive CD4+ T cells from blood. This sequence was found in a woman aged 40 to 50 with type 1 diabetes. The CDR3 here is CASSQSGLAWETQYF. The CDR3, as DNA: TGCGCCAGCAGCCAATCCGGACTAGCTTGGGAGACCCAGTACTTC.